The entry below gives a single TCR beta chain sequence along with its context. Random hexamers served to reverse transcribe about 0.5 to 1 ug RNA. TCRdb analysed the immunoSEQ multiplex PCR reads with MiXCR anew, one entry per CDR3 protein. The repertoire has about 210,000 distinct CDR3 sequences, approximately 95% of them found once; the top ten carry 0.095%. This sample was taken from a study of CD8 T cells in Susac syndrome. The sample was CD4+ T cells from PBMCs. The source is a human donor with multiple sclerosis.

This CDR3 is CSVRLAAALTDTQYF. The CDR3 region has the DNA TGCAGCGTCCGACTAGCGGCCGCCCTCACAGATACGCAGTATTTT. This rearrangement joins TRBV29-1 to TRBJ2-3, with TRBD2 matching 9 bases. V was clipped by 6 bases and J by 2 bases; unmatched bases: 9. CDR3 size: 15 residues. Germline CDR1 SQVTM, CDR2 ANQGSEA.